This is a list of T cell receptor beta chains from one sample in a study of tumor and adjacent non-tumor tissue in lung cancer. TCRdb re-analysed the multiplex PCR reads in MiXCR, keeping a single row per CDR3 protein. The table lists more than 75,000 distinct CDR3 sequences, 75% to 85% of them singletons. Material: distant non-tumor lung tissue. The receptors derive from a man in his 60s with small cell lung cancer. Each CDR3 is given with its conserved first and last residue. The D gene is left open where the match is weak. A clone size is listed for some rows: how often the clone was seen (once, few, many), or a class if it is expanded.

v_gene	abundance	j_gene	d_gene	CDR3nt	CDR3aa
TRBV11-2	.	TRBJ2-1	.	TGTGCCAGCAGCTTAATGACAGCCCAGAGCTCCTACAATGGGCAGTTATTC	CASSLMTAQSSYNGQLF
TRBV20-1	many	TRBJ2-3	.	TGCAGTGCCACCTGGGACTCCACAGATACGCAGTATTTT	CSATWDSTDTQYF
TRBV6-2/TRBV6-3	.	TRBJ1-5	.	TGTGCCAGCAGCGGGCACGGACAGAGGAATCAGCCCCAGCATTTT	CASSGHGQRNQPQHF
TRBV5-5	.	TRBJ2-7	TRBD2	TGTGCCAACAGCTACGGGACTAGCGGGAGGAGTGAGCAGTACTTC	CANSYGTSGRSEQYF
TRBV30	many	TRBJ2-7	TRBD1	TGTGCCTGGAGTCTGGAGGGACAGGGACCCTACGAGCAGTACTTC	CAWSLEGQGPYEQYF
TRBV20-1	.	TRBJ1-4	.	TGCAGTGCCCTCTCCGCAGATGAAAAACTGTTTTTT	CSALSADEKLFF
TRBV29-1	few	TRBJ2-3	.	TGCAGTGTTGAGAGCCGGGGCGCAAATACGCAGTATTTT	CSVESRGANTQYF
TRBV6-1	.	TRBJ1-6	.	TGTGCCACCAGTGACACGGGTGACTATAATTCACCCCTCCACTTT	CATSDTGDYNSPLHF
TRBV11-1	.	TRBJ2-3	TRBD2	TGTGTCAGCAGCTTACGTACTAGCGGCACAGGTACGCAGTATTTT	CVSSLRTSGTGTQYF
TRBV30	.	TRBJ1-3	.	TGTTCCTGGAGACCTGTACCTCTGAAGACGTGGGGAAACACCATATATTTT	CSWRPVPLKTWGNTIYF
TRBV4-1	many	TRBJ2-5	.	TGCGCCAGCAGCCGGACTCCACAAGAGACCCAGTACTTC	CASSRTPQETQYF
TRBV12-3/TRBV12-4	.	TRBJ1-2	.	TGTGCCGGCAGTTACTCCCGCCCAGGGGTTGGCTACACCTTC	CAGSYSRPGVGYTF
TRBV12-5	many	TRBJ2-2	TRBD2	TGTGCTAGTGGACCTGGGGGGGAAAGGACTAGCACGAACACCGGGGAGCTGTTTTTT	CASGPGGERTSTNTGELFF
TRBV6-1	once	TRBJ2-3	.	TGTGCCAGCTGTGCGTACAAGGGTAAGGGCACAGATACGCAGTATTTT	CASCAYKGKGTDTQYF
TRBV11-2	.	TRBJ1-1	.	TGCGCCAACAGCCCTAGAAGTGAGCCTGAAGCTTTCTTT	CANSPRSEPEAFF
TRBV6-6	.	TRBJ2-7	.	TGTGCCAACAGTTCACTCGATTTAGCAGGAGACACCTACGAGAAGTACTTC	CANSSLDLAGDTYEKYF
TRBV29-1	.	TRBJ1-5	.	TGCAGTATTGCAACAGGGAGTTGGCAGCCCCAGCATTTT	CSIATGSWQPQHF
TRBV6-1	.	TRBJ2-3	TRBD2	TGTGCCAGTAGTGAGCTCGGGACTAGCGATGCTACGCAGTATTTT	CASSELGTSDATQYF
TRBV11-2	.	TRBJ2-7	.	TGTGGCAGCAACTTAGAAATAGGAGGATACGAGCAGTACTTC	CGSNLEIGGYEQYF
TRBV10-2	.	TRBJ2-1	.	TGTGCCTGCTACGAGACTGGCCAGGGTGAGCAGTTCTTC	CACYETGQGEQFF
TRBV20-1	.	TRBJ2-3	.	TGCAGTATCACATTCAACGACGGTACGCAGTATTTT	CSITFNDGTQYF
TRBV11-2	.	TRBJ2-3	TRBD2	TGTGCCAGCACTGGGACGGGGGGTGATACGCAGTATTTT	CASTGTGGDTQYF
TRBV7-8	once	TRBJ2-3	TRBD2	TGTCACAGCAGCCTACGGACTAGCGGGAGGGCCGGGTCAGATACGCAGTATTTT	CHSSLRTSGRAGSDTQYF
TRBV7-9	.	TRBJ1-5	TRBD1	TGTGTCAGCAGTGTCGGACAGGCGGAGGGTCAGCCCCAGCATTTT	CVSSVGQAEGQPQHF
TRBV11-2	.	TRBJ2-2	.	TGTGCCGGCAGCTTAGCGCGTGAGACCCGGGAGCTGTTTTTT	CAGSLARETRELFF
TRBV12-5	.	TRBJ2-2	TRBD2	TGTGCTAGTGGACCTGGGGGGGAAAGGACTAGCACGAACACCGGGAAACTGTTTTTT	CASGPGGERTSTNTGKLFF
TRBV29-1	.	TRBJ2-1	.	TGCAGCGTACCCCAAGGAGGGGACAATGAGCAGTCCTTC	CSVPQGGDNEQSF
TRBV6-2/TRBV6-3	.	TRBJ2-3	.	TGTGCCAGCAGTTACTCTCTGCGCCGGAGGGCCGAAGATACGCAATATTTT	CASSYSLRRRAEDTQYF
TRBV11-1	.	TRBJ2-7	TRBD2	TGTGCCAGCTGCCCGGGGACTAGCGGGAGTTTTTTCGACGAGCAGTACTTC	CASCPGTSGSFFDEQYF
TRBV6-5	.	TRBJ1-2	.	TGTGTCAGCACTTATTCAGTAAGGGTTGGGGACTATGGCTACACCTTC	CVSTYSVRVGDYGYTF
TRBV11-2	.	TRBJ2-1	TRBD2	TGTGCCAGCAGCTTAGGAGTAGCGGGAGGCTATTACCACAATGAGCAGCTCTTC	CASSLGVAGGYYHNEQLF
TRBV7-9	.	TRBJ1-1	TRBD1	TGTGCCAGCAGCCCCGGGACAGGGGGGACCATGAACACTGAAGCTTTCTTT	CASSPGTGGTMNTEAFF
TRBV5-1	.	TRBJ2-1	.	TGCGCCAGTAGCTTAAGAGTGATGGAAGAGCAGTTCTTC	CASSLRVMEEQFF
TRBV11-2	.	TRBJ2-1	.	TGTGCCAGCAGATTGGAGGCAGGGTTGGTTGAGCAGTTTTTC	CASRLEAGLVEQFF
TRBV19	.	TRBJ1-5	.	TGTGCCAGTAGTCTGACAGGTAATCAGCCCCAGCATTTT	CASSLTGNQPQHF
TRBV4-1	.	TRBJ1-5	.	TGCGCCAGCAGCCAAGAGGGCCGTAACAGAAATCAGCCCCAGAATTTT	CASSQEGRNRNQPQNF
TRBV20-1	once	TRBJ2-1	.	TGCAGCATTCCCGGTACATTCTCCTACAATGAGCAGTTGTTC	CSIPGTFSYNEQLF
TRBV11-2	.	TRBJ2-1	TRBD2	TGTGCCAGCAGCCTTTCTAGCGGGAGCAATGAGCAGTTCTTC	CASSLSSGSNEQFF
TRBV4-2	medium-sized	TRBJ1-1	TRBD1	TGTGCCAGCAGCCCAGCACGGGACAGGGTCACTGAAGCTTTCTTT	CASSPARDRVTEAFF
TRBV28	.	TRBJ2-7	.	TGTGCCAGCAGTCGGGAGGGTCGGGACAGGGTCTACGAGCAGTACTTC	CASSREGRDRVYEQYF
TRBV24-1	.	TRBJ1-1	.	TGTGCCACTAGTAATCAGCTGAACACTGAAGCTTTCTTT	CATSNQLNTEAFF
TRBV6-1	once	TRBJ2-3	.	TGTGCCAGCAGTGCCGTAGGGTCTGGATCCAATACGCAGTATTTT	CASSAVGSGSNTQYF
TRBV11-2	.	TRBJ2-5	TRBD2	TGTACCAGCAGCTCGCGACTAGCGGTCCTAGTGGCCCAGTACTTC	CTSSSRLAVLVAQYF
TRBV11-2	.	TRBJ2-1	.	TGTGCCAGCAGCTTAGTGACTGCCCAGAGCTCCTACAATGACCAGTTATTC	CASSLVTAQSSYNDQLF
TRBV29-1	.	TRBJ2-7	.	TGTAGCGTTGGGGACTTTTCAACCTACGAGCAGTACTTC	CSVGDFSTYEQYF
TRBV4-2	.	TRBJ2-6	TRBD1	TGTGCCAGCAGCCCGGGACAGGACCACTATGGGGCCAACGTCCTAACTTTC	CASSPGQDHYGANVLTF
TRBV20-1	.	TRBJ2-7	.	TGCAGTGCTGGGATGGTAAAGGGTAGCTACGAGCAGTACTTC	CSAGMVKGSYEQYF
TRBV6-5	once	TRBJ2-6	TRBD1	TGTGCCAGCGGGAAGGGACAGGGTGTCTCTGGGGCCAACGTCCTGACTTTC	CASGKGQGVSGANVLTF
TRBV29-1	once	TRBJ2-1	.	TGCAGCGTGGGAGTGGGGCCACTCAATGGGCAGTTCTTC	CSVGVGPLNGQFF
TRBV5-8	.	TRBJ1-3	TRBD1	TGTGCCAGCAGAGATGACAGGGCTGGAAACACCATATATTTT	CASRDDRAGNTIYF
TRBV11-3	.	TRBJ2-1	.	TGTGATAGCAGCCCCCGGGCTAGGGGGAGGGCTAAGCAGTTCTTC	CDSSPRARGRAKQFF
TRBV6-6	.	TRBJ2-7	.	TGTGCCAGCGGTTACTCGTGGAGGGACAATGAGCAGTACTTC	CASGYSWRDNEQYF
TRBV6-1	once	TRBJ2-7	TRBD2	TGTGCCAGCAGTGAAGGGGGACTAGCGGAGGACGAGGAATACTTC	CASSEGGLAEDEEYF